This T cell receptor (beta chain) was sequenced for a study of shared clonotypes between healthy human individuals. From germline, CDR1 is LNHDA and CDR2 SQIVND (reference sequence). The CDR3 is 15 residues long. Trimming took off 3 bases at V and 0 bases at J, with 8 bases between the two ends. This was a deep-level run. Libraries were prepared by immunoSEQ multiplex PCR; TCRdb keeps only in-frame clonotypes and omits some of them. Among about 490,000 clones listed, roughly 85% were seen once. This receptor was obtained from a middle-aged woman in good health. Some clones in this sample may be carry-over from other donors' samples. The V call is TRBV19, the J call TRBJ1-4, with D unresolved. The sequencing sample was made of PBMCs. The DNA for the CDR3 is TGTGCCAGTAGTATCGAGGCTGCAACTAATGAAAAACTGTTTTTT. Its protein is CASSIEAATNEKLFF.